This TCR beta chain originates from a study of cytomegalovirus exposure and HLA in healthy donors. V lost 1 base to trimming and J lost 8 bases; unmatched junction nucleotides: 8. Germline V gene lookup returns CDR1 SEHNR and CDR2 FQNEAQ (reference sequence). CDR3 length: 16 amino acids. 13 Jbeta primers and 60 Vbeta primers were used for the PCR. Sequenced by immunoSEQ multiplex PCR; TCRdb stores in-frame clones only, minus some. This table has about 160,000 clones, 82% appearing once. The origin of this receptor is a man aged 50-59 years in good health and CMV-seropositive. The rearrangement uses TRBV7-9 and TRBJ1-4, with 9 bases lining up with TRBD1. The sample was PBMCs. The CDR3 DNA reads as TGTGCCAGCAGCTTAGTGGGGACAGGGAAAGGAGAAAAACTGTTTTTT. Encoded protein: CASSLVGTGKGEKLFF.